This T cell receptor (beta chain) originates from a study of CD8 T cells in Susac syndrome. TCR beta sequencing covered blood CD8+ and CD4+ T cells. Relapsing-remitting disease, either stable or active, was present in the treatment-naive patients who were the multiple sclerosis controls. Negative isolation yielded CD8+ and CD4+ T cells; FACS enriched TEMRA cells. Germline CDR1 reads SQVTM; CDR2 reads ANQGSEA. The CDR3 length is 11 residues. Trimming removed 0 bases from V and 2 bases from J, with 1 base in between. Reverse transcription of roughly 0.5 to 1 ug RNA used random hexamers. Amplification of TCR beta CDR3 by immunoSEQ multiplex PCR spanned 54 Vbeta and 13 Jbeta. TCRdb fed the immunoSEQ multiplex PCR reads into MiXCR, producing one record per CDR3 protein. The sample lists 150,000 to 250,000 distinct CDR3 sequences; over 90% were seen once.

This receptor was obtained from a human donor with multiple sclerosis. The V call is TRBV29-1, the J call TRBJ1-2; no firm D call. The sequencing sample was made of CD4+ T cells from PBMCs. The CDR3: CSVEENYGYTF. The DNA for the CDR3 is TGCAGCGTTGAAGAAAACTATGGCTACACCTTC.